What follows are 10 T cell receptor beta chains derived from one specimen sequenced in a study of spatial heterogeneity in lung cancer (dated by TCRdb to the late 2010s). What the time point label conveys for this sample: sample taken at primary tumor resection. Receptors were amplified or captured by 5' RACE. Instrument on record: NextSeq 500. TCRdb reprocessed the public reads (quality trimming at Q25 with fastp, clone calling with MiXCR) and kept in-frame beta chains. Rows with a matching CDR3 protein are joined into one entry that keeps the most common DNA and genes. The sample table records about 39,000 distinct CDR3 sequences; approximately 3% of these occur just once. The top ten clonotypes cover about 34% of the sample. Source: normal lung tissue next to the tumor, taken at surgery. These receptors were taken from a male donor with early-stage non-small cell lung cancer.

This clonotype was detected many times. V gene TRBV5-1 combines with J gene TRBJ2-2; possible D gene TRBD2, 6 bases. The CDR3 is made up of 13 amino acids. V was cut by 7 bases and J by 3 bases, with 10 bases left in between. Germline CDR1 and CDR2: SGHRS and YFSETQ. The CDR3 here is CASWGDYTGELFF. CDR3 coding DNA: TGCGCCAGCTGGGGGGATTACACCGGGGAGCTGTTTTTT.

This clonotype appeared many times. The J gene is TRBJ1-1, the V gene TRBV12-3 or TRBV12-4, with TRBD1 as a possible D gene (5 bases). The germline V and J ends were trimmed by 2 bases and 1 base, with 5 bases remaining between them. The CDR3 length is 13 residues. CDR3 sequence (DNA): TGTGCCAGCAGTTTAAGGGGGAACACTGAAGCTTTCTTT. This gives the protein CASSLRGNTEAFF.

This clonotype was seen once. With a much larger clone just one base away, this may be a read error. The chain employs TRBV20-1 and TRBJ2-7; TRBD2 agrees at 8 bases. This CDR3 comprises 15 residues. Germline V gives CDR1 DFQATT, CDR2 SNEGSKA (reference sequence). Trimming cost V 5 bases and J 6 bases; bases outside gene matches: 15. Here the CDR3 reads CSAPKGLVFFSEQYF. The CDR3, as DNA: TGCAGTGCTCCGAAGGGACTAGTCTTCTTTTCCGAGCAGTACTTC.

This clonotype was seen ten or more times. This chain uses TRBV6-1 with TRBJ2-1, with 14 bases identical to TRBD2. This CDR3 spans 16 amino acids. Germline CDR1 reads MNHNS; CDR2 reads SASEGT. V lost 0 bases, J lost 13 bases, and 8 bases stayed unmatched. The CDR3 sequence: CASSEARGLAGVVQFF. For the CDR3, the DNA is TGTGCCAGCAGTGAAGCCCGGGGACTAGCGGGAGTTGTACAGTTCTTC.

At least ten counts were recorded for this clonotype. J is TRBJ2-5 and V is TRBV5-1; 7 bases match TRBD2. Germline assignment: CDR1 SGHRS and CDR2 YFSETQ. The junction had 5 bases not matched to a gene; V was cut back by 0 bases and J by 3 bases. This CDR3 has 15 amino acids. The CDR3 region is CASSLAFRGEETQYF. DNA of the CDR3: TGCGCCAGCAGCTTGGCATTCCGGGGGGAAGAGACCCAGTACTTC.

Many counts were recorded for this clonotype. The chain is built from TRBV28 and TRBJ2-2; D possibly corresponds to TRBD1 (6 bases). CDR3 length: 13 residues. Germline V gene sequence: CDR1 MDHEN, CDR2 SYDVKM. Trimming pared 6 bases from V and 7 bases from J, leaving 12 bases between. The CDR3 DNA sequence: TGTGCCAGCAGAAAAACAGGGATCGGGGAGCTGTTTTTT. Residues: CASRKTGIGELFF.

This chain links TRBV5-5 with TRBJ1-1; perhaps TRBD1 as D (5 bases). Per germline, CDR1 SGHKS and CDR2 YYEKEE (reference sequence). Trimming shortened V by 2 bases and J by 8 bases, and 16 bases separated the two germline ends. This CDR3 is 14 amino acids long. DNA for the CDR3: TGTGCCAGCAGCTTACTAACCGGGACTCAAGAAGCTTTCTTT. It specifies CASSLLTGTQEAFF.

This clonotype showed up many times. The chain joins TRBV5-5 to TRBJ2-3, with D perhaps TRBD2 (6 bases). From germline, CDR1 is SGHKS and CDR2 YYEKEE (reference sequence). Trimming left V 1 base short and J 6 bases short, with 24 bases between. The CDR3 has 18 residues. DNA of the CDR3: TGTGCCAGCAGCTTGAGGAGGACTACCGCAACTAGCATGGATACGCAGTATTTT. This codes for CASSLRRTTATSMDTQYF.

This clonotype has at least ten counts. The gene calls are TRBV20-1 and TRBJ2-7; tentatively, D is TRBD2 (5 bases). Looked up from germline, CDR1 is DFQATT and CDR2 is SNEGSKA (reference sequence). Trimming left V 5 bases short and J 3 bases short, with 14 bases between. The CDR3 loop spans 13 amino acids. The CDR3 here is CSAEGERYYEQYF. The CDR3 DNA is TGCAGTGCTGAAGGCGAGCGGTACTACGAGCAGTACTTC.

This clonotype was counted many times. The V gene is TRBV12-3 or TRBV12-4, the J gene TRBJ2-1; D might be TRBD1 or TRBD2, each matching 6 bases. V gave up 4 bases and J gave up 1 base, with 23 bases separating them. The CDR3 contains 19 residues. The CDR3 nucleotides are TGTGCCAGCAGTTCCTCAAGGGATTACGGGGGCAGATCCTACAATGAGCAGTTCTTC. It yields the protein CASSSSRDYGGRSYNEQFF.